This T cell receptor beta chain is from a study of regulatory T cells in long-lasting Graves disease. Findings and limits, study-wide: TRBV28, TRBJ1-2 and TRBJ2-5 emerged as the favored segments in persistent disease.

Germline CDR1 and CDR2: PRHDT and FYEKMQ (reference sequence). Between the trimmed V and J ends, which lost 0 bases and 3 bases, there was a span of 12 bases. The CDR3 sequence is 15 residues long. Regarding time point: newly diagnosed GD, antithyroid drugs for less than 3 months. The TCR library was prepared using RNA isolated from PBMCs. Many counts were recorded for this clonotype. Its antigen is unknown. Researchers made TCR beta libraries by using iRepertoire HTBI primers and running Arm-PCR on CDR3 regions. TCRdb redid the calling of the multiplex PCR reads with MiXCR, one entry per CDR3 protein. Of hundreds of thousands of distinct CDR3 sequences in the sample, 16% were seen once. This same sample was also part of a study on T cells in Graves' hyperthyroidism and ophthalmopathy. That work states: Graves' hyperthyroidism was deemed stable absent ophthalmopathy progression within 18 months. Progression to ophthalmopathy was predicted a median of roughly 6.5 months early.

The V gene is TRBV13, the J gene TRBJ2-7; D is perhaps TRBD2 (6 bases). This clonotype was sampled from a woman between 25 and 40 years old with Graves disease. This specimen consisted of peripheral blood mononuclear cells (PBMCs), obtained at new diagnosis, from a patient treated with antithyroid drugs. CDR3 region: CASSLGLASNYEQYF. For the CDR3, the DNA is TGTGCCAGCAGCTTAGGACTAGCCAGCAACTACGAGCAGTACTTC.